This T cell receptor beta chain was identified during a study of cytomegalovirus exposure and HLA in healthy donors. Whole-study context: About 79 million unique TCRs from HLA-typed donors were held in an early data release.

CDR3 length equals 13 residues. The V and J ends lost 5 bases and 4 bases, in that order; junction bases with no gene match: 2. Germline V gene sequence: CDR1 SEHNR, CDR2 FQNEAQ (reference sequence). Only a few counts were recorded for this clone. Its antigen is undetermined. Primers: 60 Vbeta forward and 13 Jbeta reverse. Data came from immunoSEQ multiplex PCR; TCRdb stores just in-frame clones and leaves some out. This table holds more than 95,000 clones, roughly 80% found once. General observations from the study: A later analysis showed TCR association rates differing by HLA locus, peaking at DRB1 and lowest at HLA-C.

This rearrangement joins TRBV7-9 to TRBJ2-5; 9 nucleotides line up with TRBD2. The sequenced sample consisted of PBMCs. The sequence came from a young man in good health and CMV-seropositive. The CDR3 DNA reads TGTGCCAGCAGCCCTAGCGGGACAGAGACCCAGTACTTC. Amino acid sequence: CASSPSGTETQYF.